This TCR beta chain was observed in a study of PD-L1 blockade in urothelial cancer. This CDR3 is 13 amino acids long. Germline V gives CDR1 MNHNY, CDR2 SVGAGI (reference sequence). V was shortened by 0 bases and J by 5 bases, with 6 bases between the two germline ends. Here immunoSEQ multiplex PCR was the method, and the copy in TCRdb shows in-frame clones only, minus some. The data hold tens of thousands of clones, with over 70% observed a single time. The receptor comes from a man aged 45-60 years with urothelial cancer. This chain joins TRBV6-6 and TRBJ2-3; D is ambiguous. Material: PBMCs, obtained around atezolizumab (anti-PD-L1) treatment. CDR3 nucleotides: TGTGCCAGCAGTTACTCTCAAAAAGATACGCAGTATTTT. Amino acid sequence: CASSYSQKDTQYF.